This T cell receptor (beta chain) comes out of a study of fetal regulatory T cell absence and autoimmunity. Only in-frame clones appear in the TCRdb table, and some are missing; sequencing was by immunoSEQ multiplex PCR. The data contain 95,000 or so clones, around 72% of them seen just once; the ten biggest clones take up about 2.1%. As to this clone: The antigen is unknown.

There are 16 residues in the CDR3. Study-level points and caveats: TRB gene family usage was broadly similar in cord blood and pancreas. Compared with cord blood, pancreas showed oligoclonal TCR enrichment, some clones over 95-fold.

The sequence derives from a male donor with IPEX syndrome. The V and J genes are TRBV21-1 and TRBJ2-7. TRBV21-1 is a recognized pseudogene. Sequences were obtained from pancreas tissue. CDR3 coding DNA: TGTGCCAGCAGCAAAGTGGCGGGACACCCACCCTACGAGCAGTACTTC. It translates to CASSKVAGHPPYEQYF.